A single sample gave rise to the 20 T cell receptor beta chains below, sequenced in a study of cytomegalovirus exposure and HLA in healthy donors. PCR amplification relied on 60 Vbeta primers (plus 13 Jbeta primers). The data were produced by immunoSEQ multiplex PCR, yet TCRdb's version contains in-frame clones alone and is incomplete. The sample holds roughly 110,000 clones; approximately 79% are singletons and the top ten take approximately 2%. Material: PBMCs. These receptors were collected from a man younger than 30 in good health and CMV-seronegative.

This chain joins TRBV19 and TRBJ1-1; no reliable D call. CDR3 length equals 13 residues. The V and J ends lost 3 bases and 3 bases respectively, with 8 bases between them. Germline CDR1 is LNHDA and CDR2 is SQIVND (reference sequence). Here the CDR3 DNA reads TGTGCCAGTAGTATCGGAGGGTACACTGAAGCTTTCTTT. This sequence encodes CASSIGGYTEAFF.

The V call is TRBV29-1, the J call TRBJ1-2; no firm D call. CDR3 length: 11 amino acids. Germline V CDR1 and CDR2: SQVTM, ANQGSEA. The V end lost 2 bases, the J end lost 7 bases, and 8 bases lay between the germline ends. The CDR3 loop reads CSVETACGYTF. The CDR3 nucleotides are TGCAGCGTTGAAACAGCCTGTGGCTACACCTTC. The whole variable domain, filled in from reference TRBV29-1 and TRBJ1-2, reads SAVISQKPSRDICQRGTSLTIQCQVDSQVTMMFWYRQQPGQSLTLIATANQGSEATYESGFVIDKFPISRPNLTFSTLTVSNMSPEDSSIYLCSVETACGYTFGSGTRLTVV.

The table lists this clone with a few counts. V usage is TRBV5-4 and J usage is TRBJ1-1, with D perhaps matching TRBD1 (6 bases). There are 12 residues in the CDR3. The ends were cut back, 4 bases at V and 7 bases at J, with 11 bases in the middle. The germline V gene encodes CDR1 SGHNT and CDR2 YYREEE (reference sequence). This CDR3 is CASSLGTLEAFF. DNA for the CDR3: TGTGCCAGCAGCCTAGGGACACTTGAAGCTTTCTTT.

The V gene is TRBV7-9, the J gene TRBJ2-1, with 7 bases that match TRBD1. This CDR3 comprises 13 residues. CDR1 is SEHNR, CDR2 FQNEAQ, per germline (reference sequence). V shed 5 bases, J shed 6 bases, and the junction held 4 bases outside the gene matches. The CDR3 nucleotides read TGTGCCAGCAGCCCAGACAGGGTCAATGAGCAGTTCTTC. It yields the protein CASSPDRVNEQFF.

The CDR3 DNA follows: TGTGCCAGCAGTCATCGCCAGGAGGGCAATCAGCCCCAGCATTTT. Protein product: CASSHRQEGNQPQHF. The chain recombines TRBV6-6 with TRBJ1-5; no reliable D call. CDR1 and CDR2 from the germline V gene are MNHNY and SVGAGI (reference sequence). Between the trimmed V and J ends, which lost 5 bases and 2 bases, there was a span of 13 bases. There are 15 residues in the CDR3.

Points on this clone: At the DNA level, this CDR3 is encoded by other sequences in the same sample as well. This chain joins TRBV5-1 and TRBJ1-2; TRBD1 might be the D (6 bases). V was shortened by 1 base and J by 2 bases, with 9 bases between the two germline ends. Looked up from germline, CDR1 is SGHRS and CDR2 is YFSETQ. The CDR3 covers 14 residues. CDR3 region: CASSLRQGNYGYTF. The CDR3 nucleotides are TGCGCCAGCAGCTTGCGCCAGGGGAACTATGGCTACACCTTC.

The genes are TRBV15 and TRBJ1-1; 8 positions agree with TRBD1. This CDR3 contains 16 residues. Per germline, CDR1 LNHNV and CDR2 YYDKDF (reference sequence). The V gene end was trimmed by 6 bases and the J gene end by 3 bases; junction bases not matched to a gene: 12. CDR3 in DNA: TGTGCCACCAGAGGCAGGGGGCGTTCTGGTGACACTGAAGCTTTCTTT. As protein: CATRGRGRSGDTEAFF.

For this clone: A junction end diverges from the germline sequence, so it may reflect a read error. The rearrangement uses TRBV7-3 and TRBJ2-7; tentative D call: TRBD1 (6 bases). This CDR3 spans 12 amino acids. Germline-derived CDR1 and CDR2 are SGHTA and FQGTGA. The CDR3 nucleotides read TGCATTACATGGACAGAGTCCTACGAGCAGTACTTC. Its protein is CITWTESYEQYF.

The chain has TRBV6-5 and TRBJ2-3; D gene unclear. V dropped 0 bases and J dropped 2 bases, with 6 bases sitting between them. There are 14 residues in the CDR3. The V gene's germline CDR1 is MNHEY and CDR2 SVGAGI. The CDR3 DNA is TGTGCCAGCAGTTACTCGGCCTTCACAGATACGCAGTATTTT. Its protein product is CASSYSAFTDTQYF.

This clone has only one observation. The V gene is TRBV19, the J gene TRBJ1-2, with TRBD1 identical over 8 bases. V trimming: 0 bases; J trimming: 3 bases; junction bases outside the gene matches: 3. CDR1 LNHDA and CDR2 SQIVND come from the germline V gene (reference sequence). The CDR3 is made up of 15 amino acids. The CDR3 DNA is TGTGCCAGTAGTATAGACAGGGGGCGCGACTATGGCTACACCTTC. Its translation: CASSIDRGRDYGYTF.

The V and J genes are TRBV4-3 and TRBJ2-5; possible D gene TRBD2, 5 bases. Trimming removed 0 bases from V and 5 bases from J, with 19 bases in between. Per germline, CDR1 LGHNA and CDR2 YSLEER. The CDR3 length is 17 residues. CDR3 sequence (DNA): TGCGCCAGCAGCCAAGACTTCTATTTCCGCCCGGGGGAGACCCAGTACTTC. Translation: CASSQDFYFRPGETQYF.

The CDR3 bases are TGTGCCAGCAGCTTGGGTGGCGGGGCCGTATCCCAGCCCCAGCATTTT. Residues: CASSLGGGAVSQPQHF. The chain recombines TRBV5-4 with TRBJ1-5; D might be TRBD1 (5 bases). Looked up from germline, CDR1 is SGHNT and CDR2 is YYREEE (reference sequence). The CDR3 is 16 amino acids. V lost 0 bases, J lost 7 bases, and 17 bases lay in between. The full variable domain, rest sourced from reference TRBV5-4 and TRBJ1-5, is ETGVTQSPTHLIKTRGQQVTLRCSSQSGHNTVSWYQQALGQGPQFIFQYYREEENGRGNFPPRFSGLQFPNYSSELNVNALELDDSALYLCASSLGGGAVSQPQHFGDGTRLSIL.

The CDR3 region has the DNA TGTGCCAGCAGCTCTTCACTAGCGGTGAGCACAGATACGCAGTATTTT. Its translation is CASSSSLAVSTDTQYF. The chain employs TRBV7-3 and TRBJ2-3, with 8 bases that match TRBD2. The CDR3 has 16 residues. The V gene end was trimmed by 4 bases and the J gene end by 0 bases; junction bases not matched to a gene: 6. The germline V gene encodes CDR1 SGHTA and CDR2 FQGTGA.

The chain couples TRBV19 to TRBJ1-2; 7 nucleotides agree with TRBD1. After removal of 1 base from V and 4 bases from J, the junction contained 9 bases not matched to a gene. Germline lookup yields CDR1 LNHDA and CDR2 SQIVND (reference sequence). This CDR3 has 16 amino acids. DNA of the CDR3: TGTGCCAGTAGTATAGGACCGCGACAGGGAGGCTATGGCTACACCTTC. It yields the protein CASSIGPRQGGYGYTF. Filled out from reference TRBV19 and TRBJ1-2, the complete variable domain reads DGGITQSPKYLFRKEGQNVTLSCEQNLNHDAMYWYRQDPGQGLRLIYYSQIVNDFQKGDIAEGYSVSREKKESFPLTVTSAQKNPTAFYLCASSIGPRQGGYGYTFGSGTRLTVV.

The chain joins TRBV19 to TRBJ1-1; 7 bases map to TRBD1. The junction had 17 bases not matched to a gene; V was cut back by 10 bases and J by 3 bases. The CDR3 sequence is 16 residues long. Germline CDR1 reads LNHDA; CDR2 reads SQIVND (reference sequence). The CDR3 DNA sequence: TGTGCCACCTCACCTACCTCCGGGACAGCATACACTGAAGCTTTCTTT. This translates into CATSPTSGTAYTEAFF.

The CDR3 bases are TGTGCCAGCAGCGTAGACACCCAGAGGACTGAAGCTTTCTTT. Translating gives CASSVDTQRTEAFF. The chain employs TRBV9 and TRBJ1-1; D gene unclear. The CDR3 has 14 residues. Trimming pared 0 bases from V and 5 bases from J, leaving 11 bases between. Per germline, CDR1 SGDLS and CDR2 YYNGEE.

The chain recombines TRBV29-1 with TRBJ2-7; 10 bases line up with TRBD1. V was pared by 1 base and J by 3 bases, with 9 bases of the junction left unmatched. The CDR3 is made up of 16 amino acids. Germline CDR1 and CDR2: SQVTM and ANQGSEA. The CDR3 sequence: CSVEGGPGTGDYEQYF. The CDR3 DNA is TGCAGCGTTGAAGGGGGGCCCGGGACAGGGGACTACGAGCAGTACTTC.

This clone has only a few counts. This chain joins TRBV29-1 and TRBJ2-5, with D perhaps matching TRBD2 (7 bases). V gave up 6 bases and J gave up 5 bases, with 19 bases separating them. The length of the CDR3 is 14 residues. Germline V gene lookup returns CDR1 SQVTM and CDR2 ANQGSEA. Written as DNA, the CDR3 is TGCAGCGTAGTTCCGGGGGGCGCTGGTGAGACCCAGTACTTC. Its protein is CSVVPGGAGETQYF.

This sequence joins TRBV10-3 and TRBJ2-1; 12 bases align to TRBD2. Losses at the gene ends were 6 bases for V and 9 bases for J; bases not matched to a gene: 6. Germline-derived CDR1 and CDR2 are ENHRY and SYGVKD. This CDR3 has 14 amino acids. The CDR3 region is CAISLAGGSGEQFF. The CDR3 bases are TGTGCCATCAGCCTAGCGGGGGGGTCTGGTGAGCAGTTCTTC.

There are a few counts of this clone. This CDR3 reads CASSIGTATGELFF. In nucleotides, the CDR3 is TGTGCCAGCAGCATCGGGACAGCAACCGGGGAGCTGTTTTTT. The chain combines TRBV5-4 with TRBJ2-2, with 7 bases lining up with TRBD1. Germline loops: CDR1 SGHNT, CDR2 YYREEE (reference sequence). The CDR3 length is 14 residues. V was clipped by 4 bases and J by 5 bases; unmatched bases: 5.